These T cell receptor beta chains were read from a single sample in a study of post-analysis software for immune sequencing data. A single record per CDR3 protein comes from TCRdb applying MiXCR to the PCR reads. This sample has hundreds of thousands of distinct CDR3 sequences; approximately 59% occur once, and the top ten carry over 9%. The specimen was blood. The receptors originated from a girl aged 2 to 9 with multiple sclerosis. Both conserved end residues are part of each CDR3. D genes are given only for firm matches. Clone size is shown for a subset of rows, as once, few, many or a class of expanded clone.

j_gene,v_gene,d_gene,abundance,CDR3aa,CDR3nt
TRBJ2-7,TRBV29-1,TRBD1,few,CSVEVDRDRLSEQYF,TGCAGCGTTGAAGTTGACCGGGACAGGTTATCCGAGCAGTACTTC
TRBJ1-2,TRBV6-6,-,few,CATNGGGYGYTF,TGTGCCACTAACGGGGGGGGTTATGGCTACACCTTC
TRBJ2-5,TRBV7-2,-,-,CASSRGDREETQYF,TGTGCCAGCAGCCGCGGTGATAGGGAAGAGACCCAGTACTTC
TRBJ2-7,TRBV18,TRBD1,-,CASSPDRVSYEQYF,TGTGCCAGCTCACCTGACAGGGTTTCCTACGAGCAGTACTTC
TRBJ2-7,TRBV6-2/TRBV6-3,-,-,CASSPACFEQYF,TGTGCCAGCAGCCCTGCCTGCTTTGAGCAGTACTTC
TRBJ2-7,TRBV3-1,-,once,CASSQVKGIEQYF,TGTGCCAGCAGCCAAGTTAAGGGGATCGAGCAGTACTTC
TRBJ2-6,TRBV9,-,few,CASSPQPTGGGANVLTF,TGTGCCAGCAGCCCACAACCAACAGGAGGTGGGGCCAACGTCCTGACTTTC
TRBJ1-2,TRBV7-9,-,-,CASSLDGQRHGYTF,TGTGCCAGCAGCTTAGATGGACAGCGGCATGGCTACACCTTC
TRBJ2-5,TRBV20-1,TRBD1,-,CSALEGAQETQYF,TGCAGTGCCCTCGAGGGGGCCCAAGAGACCCAGTACTTC
TRBJ1-1,TRBV29-1,-,-,CSFSDGGKTEAFF,TGCAGCTTTTCAGACGGGGGGAAGACTGAAGCTTTCTTT
TRBJ2-7,TRBV6-6,-,once,CASSYAAGGYEQYF,TGTGCCAGCAGTTACGCGGCAGGGGGGTACGAGCAGTACTTC
TRBJ2-5,TRBV6-2/TRBV6-3,TRBD2,once,CASSSVTSLQETQYF,TGTGCCAGCAGTTCGGTGACTAGCCTCCAAGAGACCCAGTACTTC
TRBJ2-1,TRBV20-1,TRBD2,few,CSGTVAGPYNEQFF,TGCAGTGGCACTGTAGCGGGACCTTACAATGAGCAGTTCTTC
TRBJ2-5,TRBV7-2,-,few,CASSLGQPLETQYF,TGTGCCAGCAGCCTAGGACAGCCTCTGGAGACCCAGTACTTC
TRBJ1-5,TRBV27,-,-,CASGFSRNQPQHF,TGTGCCAGCGGTTTCTCACGTAATCAGCCCCAGCATTTT
TRBJ2-1,TRBV5-1,TRBD1,few,CASTVGQGFYNEQFF,TGCGCCAGCACCGTGGGACAGGGATTCTACAATGAGCAGTTCTTC
TRBJ1-1,TRBV7-3,-,-,CASSQNGNTEAFF,TGTGCCAGCAGTCAAAATGGGAACACTGAAGCTTTCTTT
TRBJ2-3,TRBV29-1,TRBD2,few,CSVRRPRLAGGVPDTQYF,TGCAGCGTCAGGCGACCGCGGCTAGCGGGAGGGGTCCCAGATACGCAGTATTTT
TRBJ2-7,TRBV29-1,-,few,CSPLNKDSFEQYF,TGCAGCCCGCTCAATAAGGACTCGTTCGAGCAGTACTTC
TRBJ2-1,TRBV27,TRBD2,-,CASSSMGEGSYNEQFF,TGTGCCAGCAGTTCTATGGGGGAGGGGTCCTACAATGAGCAGTTCTTC
TRBJ2-1,TRBV5-1,-,few,CASSFGQNNEQFF,TGTGCCAGCAGCTTCGGACAGAACAATGAGCAGTTCTTC
TRBJ2-5,TRBV9,-,-,CASTFSDWQETQYF,TGTGCCAGCACCTTCTCGGACTGGCAAGAGACCCAGTACTTC
TRBJ1-2,TRBV6-6,TRBD1,-,CASSTGDRGLGYTF,TGTGCCAGCAGTACCGGAGACAGGGGGCTTGGCTACACCTTC
TRBJ2-6,TRBV10-3,-,-,CAISVPGAPSGANVLTF,TGTGCCATCAGTGTCCCAGGGGCGCCGTCTGGGGCCAACGTCCTGACTTTC
TRBJ2-7,TRBV12-3/TRBV12-4,-,once,CASTQGGHLYEQYF,TGTGCCAGCACCCAGGGGGGGCATCTCTACGAGCAGTACTTC
TRBJ2-7,TRBV10-3,-,-,CAISEYSGSGYEQYF,TGTGCCATCAGTGAGTATTCCGGGAGCGGTTACGAGCAGTACTTC
TRBJ1-2,TRBV29-1,-,-,CSVVGNRDDYGYTF,TGCAGCGTTGTGGGCAACAGGGACGACTATGGCTACACCTTC
TRBJ2-1,TRBV7-2,TRBD2,-,CASSYYSGVLVNEQFF,TGTGCCAGCAGTTACTATAGCGGGGTCCTTGTCAATGAGCAGTTCTTC
TRBJ2-1,TRBV6-1,TRBD2,-,CASSGHTSGAEQFF,TGTGCCAGCAGTGGTCACACTAGCGGAGCTGAGCAGTTCTTC
TRBJ1-6,TRBV7-9,-,-,CASSLAETAGHNSPLHF,TGTGCCAGCAGCTTAGCGGAGACCGCCGGGCATAATTCACCCCTCCACTTT
TRBJ1-2,TRBV20-1,-,-,CSATNPAFYGYTF,TGCAGTGCTACCAATCCAGCCTTCTATGGCTACACCTTC
TRBJ2-1,TRBV27,-,once,CASRGAAGREDYNEQFF,TGTGCCAGCAGGGGGGCCGCGGGACGGGAGGACTACAATGAGCAGTTCTTC